This T cell receptor beta chain was identified during a study of T-cell reconstitution after alpha-beta-depleted transplantation in children. Preparing the TCRbeta library involved the use of unique molecular identifiers. TCRdb recomputed calls from the PCR reads with MiXCR, one row per CDR3 protein. The sample carries hundreds of thousands of distinct CDR3 sequences, about 17% recorded once. From germline, CDR1 is DFQATT and CDR2 SNEGSKA (reference sequence). The CDR3 runs 15 residues. Trimming took off 2 bases at V and 1 base at J, with 15 bases between the two ends. The chain recombines TRBV20-1 with TRBJ2-7; D not resolved. The TCR sequence derives from a human donor who donated a stem cell graft to a child with acute lymphoblastic leukemia. This specimen was PBMCs from the stem cell graft donor, taken from the stem cell graft. CDR3 in DNA: TGCAGTGCTAGAAATGGCATCAGGCTTTCCTACGAGCAGTACTTC. Amino acid sequence: CSARNGIRLSYEQYF.